One and the same sample provided the 12 T cell receptor beta chains below, sequenced in a study of blood T cell dynamics during melanoma immunotherapy. The sample's time point: pre-treatment baseline. TCRdb's table, derived via immunoSEQ multiplex PCR, lists solely in-frame clones and lacks some. The data contain 9,700 or so clones, around nine tenths of them singletons. The sequencing used blood, collected from a patient treated with checkpoint blockade. The receptors shown here come from a human donor with melanoma.

The chain joins TRBV6-6 to TRBJ1-1; maybe TRBD1 (5 bases). The V gene's germline CDR1 is MNHNY and CDR2 SVGAGI (reference sequence). The CDR3 is 16 amino acids. V lost 2 bases to trimming and J lost 1 base, with 14 bases between them. CDR3 amino acids: CASSYPPTAANTEAFF. The CDR3 nucleotides read TGTGCCAGCAGTTACCCCCCGACAGCGGCGAACACTGAAGCTTTCTTT.

The rearrangement links TRBV4-3 to TRBJ1-4; D ambiguous. V was shortened by 1 base and J by 5 bases, with 8 bases between the two germline ends. The germline CDR1 and CDR2 sequences are LGHNA and YSLEER. The CDR3 runs 14 residues. The CDR3 sequence: CASSQGQQNEKLFF. CDR3 coding DNA: TGCGCCAGCAGCCAAGGGCAGCAGAATGAAAAACTGTTTTTT.

The chain couples TRBV7-2 to TRBJ2-5, with 10 bases aligning to TRBD2. Trimming took 5 bases from V and 5 from J; bases not matched to a gene: 8. Germline V CDR1 and CDR2: SGHTA, FQGNSA. The CDR3 is 15 amino acids. This CDR3 is CASSPSGRAGETQYF. DNA for the CDR3: TGTGCCAGCAGCCCGAGCGGGAGGGCCGGGGAGACCCAGTACTTC.

The chain links TRBV7-8 to TRBJ2-7; D might be TRBD1 or TRBD2, each matching 6 bases. V dropped 1 base and J dropped 2 bases, with 15 bases sitting between them. CDR3 size: 16 residues. Germline lookup yields CDR1 SGHVS and CDR2 FQNEAQ. The CDR3 is CASSLGSQGGAYEQYF. The CDR3 DNA sequence: TGTGCCAGCAGCTTAGGTTCACAGGGCGGGGCCTACGAGCAGTACTTC. Filled out from reference TRBV7-8 and TRBJ2-7, the complete variable domain reads GAGVSQSPRYKVAKRGQDVALRCDPISGHVSLFWYQQALGQGPEFLTYFQNEAQLDKSGLPSDRFFAERPEGSVSTLKIQRTQQEDSAVYLCASSLGSQGGAYEQYFGPGTRLTVT.

This clone was picked up a small number of times. This chain connects TRBV5-1 to TRBJ1-5, with D hard to call. This CDR3 comprises 14 residues. Germline V lookup: CDR1 SGHRS, CDR2 YFSETQ. The V end lost 4 bases, the J end lost 3 bases, and 11 bases lay between the germline ends. CDR3 residues: CASSPTDLNQPQHF. CDR3 DNA: TGCGCCAGCAGCCCCACGGACCTCAATCAGCCCCAGCATTTT.

The rearrangement links TRBV7-2 to TRBJ2-6; D is ambiguous. This CDR3 has 16 residues. Trimming removed 1 base at V and 0 bases at J, with 7 bases between. Germline values: CDR1 SGHTA, CDR2 FQGNSA. The CDR3 bases are TGTGCCAGCAGCTTAGTCCGGGCCTCTGGGGCCAACGTCCTGACTTTC. Protein sequence: CASSLVRASGANVLTF.

The V gene is TRBV5-1, the J gene TRBJ2-1; tentative D call: TRBD1 (5 bases). The CDR3 covers 15 residues. The V end lost 4 bases, the J end lost 6 bases, and 17 bases lay between the germline ends. Germline CDR1 reads SGHRS; CDR2 reads YFSETQ. CDR3 DNA: TGCGCCAGCAGCCGGTTGGGGCCCCCTCTCAATGAGCAGTTCTTC. Amino acid sequence: CASSRLGPPLNEQFF.

This clone was counted a single time. The rearrangement links TRBV18 to TRBJ2-7; D gene uncertain. The V gene lost 2 bases and the J gene lost 5 bases, with 13 bases spanning the gap. From germline, CDR1 is KGHSH and CDR2 LQKENI. This CDR3 region has 14 residues. The CDR3 region is CASSPVVFRDEQYF. DNA for the CDR3: TGTGCCAGCTCACCAGTGGTATTTCGGGACGAGCAGTACTTC.

The chain carries TRBV27 and TRBJ1-5; perhaps TRBD1 as D (5 bases). V gave up 3 bases and J gave up 0 bases, with 12 bases separating them. This CDR3 region has 16 residues. The germline gives CDR1 MNHEY, CDR2 SMNVEV (reference sequence). CDR3 protein: CASSFVGGYSNQPQHF. DNA for the CDR3: TGTGCCAGCAGTTTTGTTGGGGGGTATAGCAATCAGCCCCAGCATTTT.

The genes are TRBV27 and TRBJ2-3; either TRBD1 or TRBD2 may supply D (5 bases each). Between the trimmed V and J ends, which lost 3 bases and 0 bases, there was a span of 10 bases. The CDR3 is 15 amino acids. Germline CDR1 and CDR2: MNHEY and SMNVEV (reference sequence). This CDR3 is CASSLWDPSTDTQYF. CDR3 DNA: TGTGCCAGCAGTTTGTGGGACCCTAGCACAGATACGCAGTATTTT.

V and J are TRBV6-5 and TRBJ2-2; tentative D call: TRBD2 (6 bases). Germline CDR1 reads MNHEY; CDR2 reads SVGAGI. Trimming took 5 bases from V and 3 from J, leaving 13 bases between them. The CDR3 totals 15 residues. CDR3 protein: CASSLTGGYTGELFF. The CDR3 nucleotides read TGTGCCAGCAGTCTCACTGGGGGGTACACCGGGGAGCTGTTTTTT.

This clone occurred once. A read error may produce the germline difference seen at one junction end. This chain joins TRBV28 and TRBJ1-2; 7 nucleotides line up with TRBD1. CDR1 and CDR2 from the germline V gene are MDHEN and SYDVKM. This CDR3 has 16 amino acids. The CDR3 DNA is TGTGCCGGCAGTTCGCAGGGGGTCTCTTGGGGCTATGGCTACACCTTC. This codes for CAGSSQGVSWGYGYTF.